The 31 T cell receptor beta chains below were found in one sample sequenced in a study of response to subunit inactivated influenza vaccine. TCRdb reprocessed the RT-PCR reads with MiXCR, giving one entry per CDR3 protein. Counted here are around 600,000 distinct CDR3 sequences, about 10% occurring once; the ten biggest clones make up 11%. The sample was also reused in another study, on T cells expressing NK-cell markers. This second study says: Production of TCR beta cDNA relied on 5'RACE template switching with UMIs.

The source was PBMCs from blood, collected on the day of vaccination. The receptors were gathered from a man aged 45-60 years who received an inactivated influenza vaccine.

This clonotype was observed at least ten times. The V call is TRBV6-1, the J call TRBJ1-1; no reliable D call. From germline, CDR1 is MNHNS and CDR2 SASEGT. Trimming took 7 bases from V and 1 from J, leaving 10 bases between them. CDR3 length: 13 residues. The CDR3 is CASMIQRNTEAFF. Written as DNA, the CDR3 is TGTGCCAGCATGATACAGAGGAACACTGAAGCTTTCTTT.

The chain has TRBV14 and TRBJ2-7; 9 bases are a match to TRBD1. Looked up from germline, CDR1 is SGHDN and CDR2 is FVKESK. Unmatched junction bases numbered 10, after V lost 4 bases and J lost 3 bases. The CDR3 consists of 16 residues. In nucleotides, the CDR3 is TGTGCCAGCAGCCGCCCACGGGGACAGGGAGACTACGAGCAGTACTTC. Translating it yields CASSRPRGQGDYEQYF.

The CDR3: CASSLVFPSTNEKLFF. CDR3 bases: TGTGCCAGCAGCTTAGTCTTCCCCTCAACTAATGAAAAACTGTTTTTT. The chain recombines TRBV7-8 with TRBJ1-4; D unresolved. V shed 1 base and J shed 0 bases, with 9 bases lying between them. Germline V gene data show CDR1 as SGHVS and CDR2 as FQNEAQ. The CDR3 runs to 16 residues.

The chain uses TRBV20-1 and TRBJ2-3; D may correspond to TRBD1 or TRBD2 (6 bases each). The V end was cut by 5 bases, the J end by 9 bases, with 21 bases between. The CDR3 has 14 residues. The germline gives CDR1 DFQATT, CDR2 SNEGSKA (reference sequence). The DNA of the CDR3 is TGCAGTGCTCCTCGACTAGGGGGAGACAGCACGCAGTATTTT. This translates into CSAPRLGGDSTQYF.

V and J are TRBV7-9 and TRBJ2-1; no reliable D call. V lost 2 bases, J lost 7 bases, and 15 bases lay in between. This CDR3 is 15 amino acids long. Germline V CDR1 and CDR2: SEHNR, FQNEAQ (reference sequence). The CDR3 loop reads CASSLSVAGTNEQFF. Here the CDR3 DNA reads TGTGCCAGCAGCTTAAGTGTAGCAGGAACTAATGAGCAGTTCTTC.

This rearrangement joins TRBV15 to TRBJ2-3, with TRBD1 as a possible D gene (6 bases). Germline V gene lookup returns CDR1 LNHNV and CDR2 YYDKDF (reference sequence). V lost 2 bases, J lost 1 base, and 16 bases lay in between. This CDR3 comprises 17 residues. Written as DNA, the CDR3 is TGTGCCACCAGCAGATCCTACAGGGTTGAGGGCACAGATACGCAGTATTTT. Amino acid sequence: CATSRSYRVEGTDTQYF.

In its sample, this clonotype was seen a few times. This rearrangement joins TRBV5-1 to TRBJ2-7, with D possibly TRBD1 on 5 matching bases. Germline V gene sequence: CDR1 SGHRS, CDR2 YFSETQ. V was shortened by 0 bases and J by 0 bases, with 13 bases between the two germline ends. CDR3 length: 16 residues. CDR3 sequence reads: CASSLEVQGTSYEQYF. The CDR3 coding sequence is TGCGCCAGCAGCTTGGAAGTGCAGGGAACCTCCTACGAGCAGTACTTC. The entire variable domain, with the rest obtained from reference TRBV5-1 and TRBJ2-7, is as follows: KAGVTQTPRYLIKTRGQQVTLSCSPISGHRSVSWYQQTPGQGLQFLFEYFSETQRNKGNFPGRFSGRQFSNSRSEMNVSTLELGDSALYLCASSLEVQGTSYEQYFGPGTRLTVT.

This chain connects TRBV5-1 to TRBJ2-3; 8 positions agree with TRBD2. The CDR3 contains 17 residues. The V and J ends lost 1 base and 0 bases, in that order; junction bases with no gene match: 7. Germline V gives CDR1 SGHRS, CDR2 YFSETQ. CDR3 sequence: CASSLTVAGPSTDTQYF. In DNA form, the CDR3 reads TGCGCCAGCAGCTTGACGGTAGCGGGACCTAGCACAGATACGCAGTATTTT. The whole variable domain, filled in from reference TRBV5-1 and TRBJ2-3, reads KAGVTQTPRYLIKTRGQQVTLSCSPISGHRSVSWYQQTPGQGLQFLFEYFSETQRNKGNFPGRFSGRQFSNSRSEMNVSTLELGDSALYLCASSLTVAGPSTDTQYFGPGTRLTVL.

The chain has TRBV20-1 and TRBJ2-7; D may match TRBD1 or TRBD2 (5 bases each). With 3 bases removed from V and 2 bases from J, the gap between germline ends came to 11 bases. The CDR3 is 13 amino acids. The germline V gene has CDR1 DFQATT and CDR2 SNEGSKA (reference sequence). The chain's CDR3 is CSASPGPAYEQYF. The DNA for the CDR3 is TGCAGTGCTAGCCCGGGACCAGCCTACGAGCAGTACTTC.

The chain employs TRBV20-1 and TRBJ2-3; either TRBD1 or TRBD2 may fit D (5 bases each). The ends were cut back, 4 bases at V and 2 bases at J, with 13 bases in the middle. Germline CDR1 is DFQATT and CDR2 is SNEGSKA (reference sequence). The CDR3 runs to 14 residues. CDR3: CSATGQENTDTQYF. In nucleotides, the CDR3 is TGCAGTGCTACGGGGCAGGAGAACACAGATACGCAGTATTTT.

This clonotype was seen only a few times. V is TRBV28 and J is TRBJ2-7, with 8 bases matching TRBD1. J lost 1 base, V lost 4 bases, and 9 bases had no gene match. Germline V lookup: CDR1 MDHEN, CDR2 SYDVKM. This CDR3 is 16 amino acids long. For the CDR3, the DNA is TGTGCCAGCAGTTCCGCTTGGACAGGGATATCCTACGAGCAGTACTTC. Translated, it gives CASSSAWTGISYEQYF.

The chain uses TRBV10-3 and TRBJ1-3; no firm D call. Germline values: CDR1 ENHRY, CDR2 SYGVKD. Trimming shortened V by 3 bases and J by 6 bases, and 12 bases separated the two germline ends. CDR3 length: 14 amino acids. The CDR3 region has the DNA TGTGCCATCAGTGACAGAATCCTTGAAAACACCATATATTTT. This sequence encodes CAISDRILENTIYF.

The table lists this clonotype with a few counts. CDR3 residues: CSARDNKGYEQYF. In nucleotides, the CDR3 is TGCAGTGCTAGAGATAACAAGGGCTACGAGCAGTACTTC. The chain carries TRBV20-1 and TRBJ2-7; D is undetermined. Trimming took off 0 bases at V and 3 bases at J, with 9 bases between the two ends. The germline V gene has CDR1 DFQATT and CDR2 SNEGSKA (reference sequence). The CDR3 consists of 13 residues.

This clonotype appeared many times. The chain carries TRBV4-3 and TRBJ1-6; D not certain. The CDR3 is made up of 18 amino acids. Per germline, CDR1 LGHNA and CDR2 YSLEER. V lost 0 bases and J lost 0, with 12 bases in between. Here the CDR3 reads CASSQEGYSSSYNSPLHF. CDR3 nucleotides: TGCGCCAGCAGCCAAGAAGGCTATTCGAGCTCCTATAATTCACCCCTCCACTTT.

The chain carries TRBV18 and TRBJ1-5, with 8 bases lining up with TRBD1. The length of the CDR3 is 16 residues. CDR1 and CDR2 from the germline V gene are KGHSH and LQKENI. With 0 bases clipped from V and 5 bases from J, the junction kept 6 bases outside the gene matches. DNA for the CDR3: TGTGCCAGCTCACCACCGAAGACAGGGGTGTATCAGCCCCAGCATTTT. Residues: CASSPPKTGVYQPQHF.

The sample holds many counts of this clonotype. The chain is built from TRBV5-4 and TRBJ2-3; 7 bases align to TRBD2. Germline V CDR1 and CDR2: SGHNT, YYREEE (reference sequence). V lost 0 bases and J lost 7; bases outside the gene matches: 8. CDR3 size: 15 residues. CDR3 sequence reads: CASSLAFGGGNTQYF. CDR3 in DNA: TGTGCCAGCAGCTTGGCCTTCGGCGGGGGAAATACGCAGTATTTT.

The gene calls are TRBV20-1 and TRBJ2-1; D might be TRBD1 (6 bases). The CDR3 extends over 13 amino acids. Trimming removed 5 bases at V and 3 bases at J, with 11 bases between. The V gene's germline CDR1 is DFQATT and CDR2 SNEGSKA (reference sequence). CDR3 nucleotide sequence: TGCAGTGCTTTCGGGACAAACTACAATGAGCAGTTCTTC. Protein sequence: CSAFGTNYNEQFF.

This clonotype has just a few counts. The chain couples TRBV11-2 to TRBJ2-6, with D perhaps TRBD1 (5 bases). Germline V gene data show CDR1 as SGHAT and CDR2 as FQNNGV. Deletions cut 3 bases from V and 2 bases from J, with 20 bases between. CDR3 size: 19 residues. CDR3 sequence: CASSFNRLILQAGANVLTF. The DNA of the CDR3 is TGTGCCAGCAGCTTTAACCGACTCATCCTACAGGCTGGGGCCAACGTCCTGACTTTC.

This chain uses TRBV6-1 with TRBJ2-3; 8 bases are a match to TRBD2. The CDR3 covers 15 residues. Looked up from germline, CDR1 is MNHNS and CDR2 is SASEGT. V shed 6 bases, J shed 0 bases, and the junction held 5 bases outside the gene matches. The CDR3 is CASRLSGRSTDTQYF. CDR3 in DNA: TGTGCCAGCAGGTTGAGCGGGAGAAGCACAGATACGCAGTATTTT.

There are a few counts of this clonotype. The gene calls are TRBV2 and TRBJ2-2, with D possibly matching TRBD1 (5 bases). The CDR3 consists of 14 residues. CDR1 SNHLY and CDR2 FYNNEI come from the germline V gene. Trimming removed 11 bases from V and 0 bases from J, with 13 bases in between. This chain's CDR3 is CAPRTLPNTGELFF. CDR3 nucleotide sequence: TGTGCCCCCAGGACACTTCCGAACACCGGGGAGCTGTTTTTT.

This clonotype came up a few times. CDR3: CASSDLWTDQPQHF. CDR3 DNA: TGTGCCAGCAGTGATCTGTGGACTGATCAGCCCCAGCATTTT. V gene TRBV2 combines with J gene TRBJ1-5, with no clear D. V lost 3 bases and J lost 5, with 11 bases in between. Germline V gene data show CDR1 as SNHLY and CDR2 as FYNNEI. The CDR3 has 14 amino acids.

The count of this clonotype is one. The J gene is TRBJ2-1, the V gene TRBV18; D is undetermined. Trimming removed 2 bases at V and 6 bases at J, with 11 bases between. There are 14 residues in the CDR3. The V gene's germline CDR1 is KGHSH and CDR2 LQKENI. The CDR3 loop reads CASSPKSTSNEQFF. CDR3 bases: TGTGCCAGCTCACCAAAGTCAACTTCCAATGAGCAGTTCTTC.

V gene TRBV30 combines with J gene TRBJ2-7, with D perhaps TRBD1 or TRBD2 (5 bases each). With 3 bases removed from V and 4 bases from J, the gap between germline ends came to 22 bases. From germline, CDR1 is GTSNPN and CDR2 SVGIG (reference sequence). The CDR3 loop spans 16 amino acids. DNA for the CDR3: TGTGCCTGGAGACGCCCCGGGACGGATATATCTTACGAGCAGTACTTC. Its protein product is CAWRRPGTDISYEQYF.

This chain links TRBV2 with TRBJ2-1, with 9 bases that match TRBD1. Germline-derived CDR1 and CDR2 are SNHLY and FYNNEI. The CDR3 loop spans 15 amino acids. Losses at the gene ends were 8 bases for V and 3 bases for J; bases not matched to a gene: 8. CDR3 loop: CASDRDRAGYNEQFF. DNA of the CDR3: TGTGCCAGCGACCGGGACAGGGCCGGCTACAATGAGCAGTTCTTC.

This chain uses TRBV20-1 with TRBJ2-7; 13 bases are shared with TRBD2. Germline V gives CDR1 DFQATT, CDR2 SNEGSKA (reference sequence). J gave up 0 bases and V 1 base, and 3 bases lay outside the gene matches. The CDR3 runs 16 residues. CDR3 DNA sequence: TGCAGTGCTAGAGTGGGACTAGCGGGGAGCTCCTACGAGCAGTACTTC. It specifies CSARVGLAGSSYEQYF.

The chain recombines TRBV4-1 with TRBJ1-5; D is perhaps TRBD1 (6 bases). CDR3 size: 17 residues. Germline CDR1 is MGHRA and CDR2 is YSYEKL. Trimming left V 0 bases short and J 4 bases short, with 16 bases between. The DNA of the CDR3 is TGCGCCAGCAGCCAAGATTGGCCGGGACAAAATAATCAGCCCCAGCATTTT. As protein: CASSQDWPGQNNQPQHF.

This clonotype was recorded a few times. The J gene is TRBJ2-3, the V gene TRBV7-6; D may be TRBD2 (6 bases). This CDR3 is built from 13 residues. Germline values: CDR1 SGHVS, CDR2 FNYEAQ. The germline V and J ends were trimmed by 4 bases and 4 bases, with 9 bases remaining between them. The CDR3 DNA follows: TGTGCCAGCAGCTCGACTAGTTCAGATACGCAGTATTTT. Translating gives CASSSTSSDTQYF.

This clonotype was counted between two and nine times. The chain combines TRBV6-2 or TRBV6-3 with TRBJ2-6; D remains ambiguous. CDR3 length: 15 residues. The germline CDR1 and CDR2 sequences are MNHEY and SVGEGT. Trimming stripped 2 bases from V and 0 bases from J, with 5 bases between. This CDR3 reads CASSYAFSGANVLTF. The CDR3 coding sequence is TGTGCCAGCAGTTACGCGTTCTCTGGGGCCAACGTCCTGACTTTC.

This clonotype came up many times. The rearrangement uses TRBV24-1 and TRBJ2-2; possible D gene TRBD1, 5 bases. Trimming stripped 3 bases from V and 5 bases from J, with 9 bases between. Germline loops: CDR1 KGHDR, CDR2 SFDVKD. The CDR3 has 14 residues. For the CDR3, the DNA is TGTGCCACCAGTGATACAAGACAGACCGGGGAGCTGTTTTTT. Translating gives CATSDTRQTGELFF.

The sample holds a few counts of this clonotype. V is TRBV4-1 and J is TRBJ1-6, with 9 nucleotides matching TRBD1. The CDR3 length is 15 residues. Per germline, CDR1 MGHRA and CDR2 YSYEKL. J lost 10 bases, V lost 1 base, and 5 bases had no gene match. This CDR3 reads CASSQARQGESPLHF. In nucleotides, the CDR3 is TGCGCCAGCAGCCAAGCCAGACAGGGGGAATCACCCCTCCACTTT.

The chain links TRBV24-1 to TRBJ2-1; D gene uncertain. V shed 1 base and J shed 7 bases, with 7 bases lying between them. Germline V gene lookup returns CDR1 KGHDR and CDR2 SFDVKD. The CDR3 loop spans 13 amino acids. For the CDR3, the DNA is TGTGCCACCAGTGATTTATCTAGGAATGAGCAGTTCTTC. This encodes CATSDLSRNEQFF.